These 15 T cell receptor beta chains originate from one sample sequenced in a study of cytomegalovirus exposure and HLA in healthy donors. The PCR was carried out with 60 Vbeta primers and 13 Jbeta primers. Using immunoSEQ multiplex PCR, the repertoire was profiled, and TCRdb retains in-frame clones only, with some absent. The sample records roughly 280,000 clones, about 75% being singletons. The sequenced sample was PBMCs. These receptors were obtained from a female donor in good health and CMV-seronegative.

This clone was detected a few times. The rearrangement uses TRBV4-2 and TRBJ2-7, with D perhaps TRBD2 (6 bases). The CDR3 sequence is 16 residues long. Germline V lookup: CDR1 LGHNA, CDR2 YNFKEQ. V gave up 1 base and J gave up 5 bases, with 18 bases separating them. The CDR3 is CASSQAPGLPSDEQYF. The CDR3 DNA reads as TGTGCCAGCAGCCAAGCACCGGGACTCCCCTCGGACGAGCAGTACTTC.

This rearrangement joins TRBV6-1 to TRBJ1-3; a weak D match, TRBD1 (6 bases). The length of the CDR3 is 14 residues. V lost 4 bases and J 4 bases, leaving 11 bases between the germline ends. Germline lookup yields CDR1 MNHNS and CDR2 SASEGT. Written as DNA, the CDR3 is TGTGCCAGCAGTGCCCGGGACATAGGAAACACCATATATTTT. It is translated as CASSARDIGNTIYF.

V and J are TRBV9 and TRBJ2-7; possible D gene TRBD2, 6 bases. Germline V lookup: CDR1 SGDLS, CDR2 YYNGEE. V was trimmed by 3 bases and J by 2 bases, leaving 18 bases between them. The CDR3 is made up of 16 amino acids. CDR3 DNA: TGTGCCAGCAGCGATCGATCGACCCGGAGGGCCTACGAGCAGTACTTC. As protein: CASSDRSTRRAYEQYF. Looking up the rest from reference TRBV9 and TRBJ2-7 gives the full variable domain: DSGVTQTPKHLITATGQRVTLRCSPRSGDLSVYWYQQSLDQGLQFLIQYYNGEERAKGNILERFSAQQFPDLHSELNLSSLELGDSALYFCASSDRSTRRAYEQYFGPGTRLTVT.

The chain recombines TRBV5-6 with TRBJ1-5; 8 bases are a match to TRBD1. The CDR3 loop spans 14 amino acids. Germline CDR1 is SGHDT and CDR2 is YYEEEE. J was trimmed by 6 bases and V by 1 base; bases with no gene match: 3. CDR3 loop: CASSLSGGGQPQHF. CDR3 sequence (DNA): TGTGCCAGCAGCTTGTCAGGGGGCGGTCAGCCCCAGCATTTT.

In DNA, the CDR3 is TGTGCCAGCAGCTTGGAACTAACGCGGCTCTACGAGCAGTACTTC. Protein sequence: CASSLELTRLYEQYF. V usage is TRBV5-8 and J usage is TRBJ2-7; D gene ambiguous. Germline V gene lookup returns CDR1 SGHTS and CDR2 YDEGEE. Between the trimmed V and J ends, which lost 0 bases and 3 bases, there was a span of 13 bases. The CDR3 contains 15 residues.

Here the CDR3 reads CASSAEGAYNEQFF. In nucleotides, the CDR3 is TGTGCCAGCAGTGCTGAGGGAGCCTACAATGAGCAGTTCTTC. This chain joins TRBV6-4 and TRBJ2-1; D might be TRBD2 (5 bases). V was pared by 4 bases and J by 2 bases, with 9 bases between. The CDR3 covers 14 residues. Germline V gives CDR1 MRHNA, CDR2 SNTAGT.

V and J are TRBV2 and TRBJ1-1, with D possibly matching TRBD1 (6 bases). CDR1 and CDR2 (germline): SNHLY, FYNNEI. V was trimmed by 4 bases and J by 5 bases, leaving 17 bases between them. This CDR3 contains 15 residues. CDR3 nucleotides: TGTGCCAGCAGTGTGGGTGGACAGTGGGGGACTGAAGCTTTCTTT. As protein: CASSVGGQWGTEAFF. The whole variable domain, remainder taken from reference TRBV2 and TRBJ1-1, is EPEVTQTPSHQVTQMGQEVILRCVPISNHLYFYWYRQILGQKVEFLVSFYNNEISEKSEIFDDQFSVERPDGSNFTLKIRSTKLEDSAMYFCASSVGGQWGTEAFFGQGTRLTVV.

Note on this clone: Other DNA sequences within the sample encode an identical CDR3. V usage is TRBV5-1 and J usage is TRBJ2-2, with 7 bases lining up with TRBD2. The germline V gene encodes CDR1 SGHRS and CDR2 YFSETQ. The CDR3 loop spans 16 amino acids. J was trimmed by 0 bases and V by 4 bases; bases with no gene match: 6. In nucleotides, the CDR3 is TGCGCCAGCAGCAGGGGCCTAGCGGCGAACACCGGGGAGCTGTTTTTT. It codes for CASSRGLAANTGELFF.

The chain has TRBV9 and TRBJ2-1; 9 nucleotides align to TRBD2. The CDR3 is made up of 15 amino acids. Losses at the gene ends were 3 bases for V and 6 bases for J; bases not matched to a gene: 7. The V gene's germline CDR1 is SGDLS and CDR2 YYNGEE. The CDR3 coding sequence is TGTGCCAGCAGCGCACCGGGACTAGCAGGCAATGAGCAGTTCTTC. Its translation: CASSAPGLAGNEQFF.

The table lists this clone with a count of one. The CDR3 loop reads CASSGQGAVKNIQYF. The CDR3 DNA sequence: TGTGCCAGCAGCGGACAGGGGGCTGTCAAAAACATTCAGTACTTC. The J gene is TRBJ2-4, the V gene TRBV2; 11 nucleotides match TRBD1. Per germline, CDR1 SNHLY and CDR2 FYNNEI. J was trimmed by 3 bases and V by 6 bases; bases with no gene match: 4. The CDR3 length is 15 residues.

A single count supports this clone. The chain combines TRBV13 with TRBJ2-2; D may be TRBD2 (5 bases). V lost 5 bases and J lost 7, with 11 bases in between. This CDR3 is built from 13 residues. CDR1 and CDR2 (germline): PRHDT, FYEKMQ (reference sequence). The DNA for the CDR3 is TGTGCCAGCAGCCGGACGAGGGTCGGGGAGCTGTTTTTT. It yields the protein CASSRTRVGELFF.

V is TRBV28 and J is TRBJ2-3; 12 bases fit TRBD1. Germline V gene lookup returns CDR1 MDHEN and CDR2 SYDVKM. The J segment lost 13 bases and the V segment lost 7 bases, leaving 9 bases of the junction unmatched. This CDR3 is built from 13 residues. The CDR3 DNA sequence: TGTGCCAGCAACAAACCCGGGACAGGGGGCAAGTATTTT. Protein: CASNKPGTGGKYF.

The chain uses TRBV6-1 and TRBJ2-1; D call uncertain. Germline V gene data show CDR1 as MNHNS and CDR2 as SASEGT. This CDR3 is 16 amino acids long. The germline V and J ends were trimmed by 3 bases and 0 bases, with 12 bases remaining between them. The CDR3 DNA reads TGTGCCAGCAGTGATCGTGACACCAGCTCCTACAATGAGCAGTTCTTC. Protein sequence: CASSDRDTSSYNEQFF.

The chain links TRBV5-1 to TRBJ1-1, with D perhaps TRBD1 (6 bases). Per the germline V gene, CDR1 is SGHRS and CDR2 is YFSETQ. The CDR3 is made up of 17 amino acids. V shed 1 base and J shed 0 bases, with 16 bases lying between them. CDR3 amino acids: CASSLSGGALMNTEAFF. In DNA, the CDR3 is TGCGCCAGCAGCTTGTCGGGGGGGGCTCTCATGAACACTGAAGCTTTCTTT.

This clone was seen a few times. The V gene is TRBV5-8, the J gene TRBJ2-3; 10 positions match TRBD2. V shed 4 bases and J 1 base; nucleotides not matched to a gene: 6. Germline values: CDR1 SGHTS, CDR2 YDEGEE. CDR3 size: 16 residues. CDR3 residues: CASSPGTSVGTDTQYF. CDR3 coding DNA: TGTGCCAGCAGCCCTGGGACTAGCGTCGGCACAGATACGCAGTATTTT. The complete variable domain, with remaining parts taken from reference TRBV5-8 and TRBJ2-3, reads EAGVTQSPTHLIKTRGQQATLRCSPISGHTSVYWYQQALGLGLQFLLWYDEGEERNRGNFPPRFSGRQFPNYSSELNVNALELEDSALYLCASSPGTSVGTDTQYFGPGTRLTVL.